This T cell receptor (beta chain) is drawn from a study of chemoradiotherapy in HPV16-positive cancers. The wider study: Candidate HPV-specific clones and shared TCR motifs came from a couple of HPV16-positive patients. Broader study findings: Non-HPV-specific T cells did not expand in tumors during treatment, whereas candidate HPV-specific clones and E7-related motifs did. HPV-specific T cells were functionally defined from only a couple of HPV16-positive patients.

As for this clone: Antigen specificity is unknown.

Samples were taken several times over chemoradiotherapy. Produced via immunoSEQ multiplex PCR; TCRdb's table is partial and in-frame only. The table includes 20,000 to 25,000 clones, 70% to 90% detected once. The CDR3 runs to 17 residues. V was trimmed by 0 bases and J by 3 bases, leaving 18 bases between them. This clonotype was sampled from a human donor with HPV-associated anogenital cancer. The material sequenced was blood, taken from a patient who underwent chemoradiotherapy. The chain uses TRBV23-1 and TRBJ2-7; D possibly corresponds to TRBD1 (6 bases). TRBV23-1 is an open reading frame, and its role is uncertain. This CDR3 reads CASSQSGGHTFHYEQYF. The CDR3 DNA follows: TGCGCCAGCAGTCAATCAGGGGGACATACCTTTCACTACGAGCAGTACTTC.